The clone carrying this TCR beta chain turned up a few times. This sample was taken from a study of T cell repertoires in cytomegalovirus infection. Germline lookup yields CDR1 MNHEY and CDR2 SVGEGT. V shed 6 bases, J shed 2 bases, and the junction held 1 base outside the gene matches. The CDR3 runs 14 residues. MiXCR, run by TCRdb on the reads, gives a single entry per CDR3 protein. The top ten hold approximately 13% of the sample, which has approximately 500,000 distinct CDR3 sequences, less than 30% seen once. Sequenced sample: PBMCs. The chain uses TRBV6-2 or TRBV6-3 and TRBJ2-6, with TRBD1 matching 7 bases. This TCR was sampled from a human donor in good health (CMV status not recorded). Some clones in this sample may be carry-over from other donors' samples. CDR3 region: CASRTGAGANVLTF. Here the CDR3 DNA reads TGTGCCAGCAGAACAGGGGCTGGGGCCAACGTCCTGACTTTC.